Here is one TCR beta chain with its context. The target antigen is unknown. Everyone who donated was a healthy Caucasian. The data originate from a study of identical twins. General study findings and limits: Sharing of beta out-of-frame sequences by twins showed a weaker excess.

In TCRdb, the 5' RACE reads were re-called with MiXCR into one record per CDR3 protein. The sample includes around 370,000 distinct CDR3 sequences, approximately 8.7% of them seen just once. The ends were cut back, 3 bases at V and 1 base at J, with 12 bases in the middle. The CDR3 is made up of 15 amino acids. Germline V lookup: CDR1 SGHRS, CDR2 YFSETQ. The chain joins TRBV5-1 to TRBJ2-3; a possible D gene is TRBD1 (5 bases). The source of this sequence is a woman between 50 and 59 years old in good health. Sequenced material: naive T cells sorted from blood. As DNA, the CDR3 is TGCGCCAGCAGCTCGGCAGGGTCTGGCACAGATACGCAGTATTTT. This translates into CASSSAGSGTDTQYF.